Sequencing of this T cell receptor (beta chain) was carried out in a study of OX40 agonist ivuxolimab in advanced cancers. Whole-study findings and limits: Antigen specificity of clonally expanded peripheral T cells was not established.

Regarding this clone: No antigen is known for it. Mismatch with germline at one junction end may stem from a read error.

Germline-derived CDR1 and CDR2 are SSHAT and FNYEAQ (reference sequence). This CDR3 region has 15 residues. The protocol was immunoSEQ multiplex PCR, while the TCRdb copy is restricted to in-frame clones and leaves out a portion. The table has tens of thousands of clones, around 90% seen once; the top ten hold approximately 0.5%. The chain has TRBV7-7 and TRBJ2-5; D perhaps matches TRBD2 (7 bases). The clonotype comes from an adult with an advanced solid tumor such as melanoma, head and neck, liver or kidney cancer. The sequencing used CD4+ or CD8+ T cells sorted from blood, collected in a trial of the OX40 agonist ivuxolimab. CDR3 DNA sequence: TGTGCTAGCAGCCCCCTGGGGGGGCGCGGGGAGACCCAGTACTTC. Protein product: CASSPLGGRGETQYF.